Listed below are T cell receptor beta chains from one sample, sequenced in a study of OX40 agonist ivuxolimab in advanced cancers. Data came from immunoSEQ multiplex PCR; TCRdb stores just in-frame clones and leaves some out. The repertoire includes some 74,000 clones, around 93% of them detected once, and 0.85% to 1.2% sits in the top ten. Here the sequenced sample was CD4+ or CD8+ T cells sorted from blood, taken in a trial of the OX40 agonist ivuxolimab. These receptors came from an adult with an advanced solid tumor such as melanoma, head and neck, liver or kidney cancer. The conserved cysteine and the conserved F or W are not part of the CDR3 here.

TRBJ2-1	14	TRBV5-1	ASSDAGGRSYNEQF
TRBJ1-6	13	TRBV6-5	ASKTPGQGNSPLH
TRBJ1-2	14	TRBV10-3	AITPGGGQGNYGYT
TRBJ2-1	11	TRBV2	ASGLAGLNEQF
TRBJ2-2	11	TRBV19	ASSIRRAGELF
TRBJ2-2	10	TRBV29-1	SVEFLSGELF
TRBJ2-3	14	TRBV11-1	ASSLARLAGGDTQY
TRBJ1-2	14	TRBV7-2	ASSLSSSSYRDGYT
TRBJ1-5	11	TRBV30	AWCGQGGQPQH
TRBJ2-7	9	TRBV19	ASSTRHEQY
TRBJ2-1	13	TRBV19	ASSRGQGLNNEQF
TRBJ2-7	12	TRBV10-2	ASSERGGTYEQY
TRBJ2-7	10	TRBV11-2	ASSLGGNEQY
TRBJ2-3	15	TRBV11-2	ASSLGKRGGPTDTQY
TRBJ2-7	11	TRBV18	ASSPSGSGEQY
TRBJ1-6	16	TRBV27	ASSSQTGGRSHNSPLH
TRBJ1-1	13	TRBV13	ASSFSRFPNTEAF
TRBJ2-3	18	TRBV5-1	ASSYLGTRPGVGGRDTQY
TRBJ1-1	14	TRBV18	ASSPTTSSMNTEAF
TRBJ1-5	12	TRBV19	ASSPSGGNQPQH
TRBJ1-2	17	TRBV11-2	ASSFRFQDRGRGSYGYT
TRBJ2-3	10	TRBV5-6	ASSYSTDTQY
TRBJ2-6	14	TRBV15	ATSRDSGSGANVLT
TRBJ1-1	14	TRBV10-1	ASSERGGWMNTEAF
TRBJ2-4	13	TRBV7-3	ASSSTLGTGNIQY
TRBJ2-1	13	TRBV5-1	ASSFGTAGIDEQF
TRBJ2-5	12	TRBV5-4	ASSLGGVQETQY
TRBJ2-7	13	TRBV28	ASIGGQESSYEQY
TRBJ2-7	12	TRBV11-2	ASSFRTGVYEQY
TRBJ2-3	12	TRBV7-3	ASRPGPYTDTQY
TRBJ2-2	12	TRBV11-2	ASSLGFDTGELF
TRBJ1-2	13	TRBV14	ASSPEGRFAGGYT
TRBJ1-1	14	TRBV19	ASSIAFGGGNTEAF
TRBJ1-1	11	TRBV11-3	ASSLSLLELAF
TRBJ1-2	12	TRBV5-4	ASRWTGGDYGYT
TRBJ2-1	12	TRBV2	ASCGQGPSNEQF
TRBJ2-5	13	TRBV18	ASSLTWTPQETQY
TRBJ1-2	12	TRBV4-1	ASSGQGRGSGYT
TRBJ1-1	10	TRBV7-9	ASSLGQGKAF
TRBJ2-3	9	TRBV6-5	ASTNGDTQY
TRBJ2-2	15	TRBV7-9	ASSDLPSGPSTGELF
TRBJ1-2	11	TRBV10-2	ASSGRAGGEHT
TRBJ1-2	11	TRBV29-1	SVGGGHDYGYT
TRBJ1-4	12	TRBV30	AWRTGGAGEKLF
TRBJ1-2	10	TRBV6-1	ASRSWDYGYT
TRBJ1-2	13	TRBV9	ASSVDQEGWEGYT
TRBJ1-1	12	TRBV6-5	ASRTVGQYTEAF
TRBJ2-7	13	TRBV6-5	ASSFDRPHSYEQY
TRBJ1-3	12	TRBV6-5	ASKPGSQGNTIY
TRBJ2-7	14	TRBV6-5	ASSYLQAGASYEQY
TRBJ2-6	15	TRBV18	ASSPGTENSGANVLT
TRBJ2-5	9	TRBV5-1	ASSAQETQY
TRBJ2-2	14	TRBV5-1	ASSLVSGANTGELF
TRBJ2-3	14	TRBV7-2	ASSLLAGGSPDTQY
TRBJ2-1	12	TRBV2	ASSEGGRANEQF
TRBJ2-3	11	TRBV29-1	SVGTGLTDTQY
TRBJ2-1	12	TRBV7-9	ASRLTSGTRGLF
TRBJ2-5	12	TRBV9	ASSGGLALYEQY
TRBJ2-7	13	TRBV5-6	ASSLGRGVGGEQY
TRBJ2-1	10	TRBV30	AWSVRGVEQF